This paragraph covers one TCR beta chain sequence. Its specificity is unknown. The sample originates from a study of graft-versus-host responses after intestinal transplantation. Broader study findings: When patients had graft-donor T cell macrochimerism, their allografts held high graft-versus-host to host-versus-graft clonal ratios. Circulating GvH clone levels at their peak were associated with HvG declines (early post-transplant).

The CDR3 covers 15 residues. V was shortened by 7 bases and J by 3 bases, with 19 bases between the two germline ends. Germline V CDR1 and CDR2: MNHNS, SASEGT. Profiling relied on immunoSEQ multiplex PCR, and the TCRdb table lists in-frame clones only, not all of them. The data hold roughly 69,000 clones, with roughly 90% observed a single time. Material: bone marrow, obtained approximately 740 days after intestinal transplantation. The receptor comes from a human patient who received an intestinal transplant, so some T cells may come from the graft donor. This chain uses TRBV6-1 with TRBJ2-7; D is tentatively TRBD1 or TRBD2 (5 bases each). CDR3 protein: CASNEVEWGFYEQYF. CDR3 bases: TGTGCCAGCAATGAGGTAGAGTGGGGGTTCTACGAGCAGTACTTC.